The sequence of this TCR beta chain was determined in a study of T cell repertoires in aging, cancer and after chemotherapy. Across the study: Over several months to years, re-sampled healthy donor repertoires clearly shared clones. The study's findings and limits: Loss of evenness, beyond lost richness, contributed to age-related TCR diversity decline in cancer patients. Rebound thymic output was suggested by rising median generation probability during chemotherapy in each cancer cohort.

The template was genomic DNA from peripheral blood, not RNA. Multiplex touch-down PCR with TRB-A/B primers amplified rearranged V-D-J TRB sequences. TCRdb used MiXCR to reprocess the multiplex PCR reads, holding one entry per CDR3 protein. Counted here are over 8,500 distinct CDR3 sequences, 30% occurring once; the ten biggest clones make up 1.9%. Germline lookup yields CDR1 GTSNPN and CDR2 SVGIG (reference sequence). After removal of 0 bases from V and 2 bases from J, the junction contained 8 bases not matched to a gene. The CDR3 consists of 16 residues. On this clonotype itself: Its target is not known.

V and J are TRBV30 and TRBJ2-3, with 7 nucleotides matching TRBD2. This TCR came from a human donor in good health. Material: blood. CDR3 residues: CAWSVGDYGITDTQYF. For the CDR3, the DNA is TGTGCCTGGAGTGTAGGGGACTATGGGATCACAGATACGCAGTATTTT.